This T cell receptor beta chain was sequenced for a study of T-cell reconstitution after alpha-beta-depleted transplantation in children. There are a few counts of this clonotype. The junction shows a germline mismatch at one end, possibly a read error. As it was prepared, the TCRbeta library received unique molecular identifiers. MiXCR, applied by TCRdb to the PCR reads, yields one record per CDR3 protein. The profile shows 350,000 to 400,000 distinct CDR3 sequences, over 20% of them singletons. The CDR3 contains 14 residues. CDR1 and CDR2 from the germline V gene are MGHRA and YSYEKL. The J gene is TRBJ1-1, the V gene TRBV4-1; D uncertain. The sequence derives from a human donor who donated a stem cell graft to a child with acute myeloid leukemia. The source material was PBMCs from the stem cell graft donor, sampled from the stem cell graft. The CDR3 sequence is CASSQVGGNAEAFF. The CDR3 coding sequence is TGCGCCAGCAGCCAAGTAGGAGGGAACGCTGAAGCTTTCTTT.